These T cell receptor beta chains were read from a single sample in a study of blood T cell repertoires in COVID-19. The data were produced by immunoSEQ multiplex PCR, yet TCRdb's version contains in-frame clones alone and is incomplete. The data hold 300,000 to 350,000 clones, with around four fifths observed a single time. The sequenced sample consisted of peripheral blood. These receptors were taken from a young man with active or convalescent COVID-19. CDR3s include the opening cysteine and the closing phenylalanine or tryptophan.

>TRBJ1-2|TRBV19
CASSMGGENYGYTF
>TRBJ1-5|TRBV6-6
CASSLTGSQPQHF
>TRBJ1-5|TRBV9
CASSAGQGDFQPQHF
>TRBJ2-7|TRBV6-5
CASIKQGAREQYF
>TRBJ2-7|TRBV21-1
CASGQPSGDYEQYF
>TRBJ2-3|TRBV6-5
CASSFGGAGGGTQYF
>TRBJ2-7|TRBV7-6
CASRRDTSYEQYF
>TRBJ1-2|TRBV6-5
CASSIQGTYGYTF
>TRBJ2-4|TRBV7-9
CASSPGQGLAKNIQYF
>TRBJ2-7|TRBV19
CASSPARGTYEQYF
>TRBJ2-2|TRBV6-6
CASSLFRTGANTGELFF
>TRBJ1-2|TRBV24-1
CATWGESDYGYTF
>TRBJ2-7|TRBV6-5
CASSLAGYEQYF
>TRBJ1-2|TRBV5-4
CASRSGGTIRNGYTF
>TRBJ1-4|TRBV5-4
CASSLGGTATNEKLFF
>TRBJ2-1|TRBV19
CASTLGTSSFNEQFF
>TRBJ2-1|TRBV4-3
CASSRGGYRNEQFF
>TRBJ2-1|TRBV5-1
CASSLPSSYNEQFF
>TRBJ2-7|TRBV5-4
CASSLPGTGTYEQYF
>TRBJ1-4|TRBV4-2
CASSTRQGAGEKLFF
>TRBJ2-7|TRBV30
CAWSTTQGVYEQYF
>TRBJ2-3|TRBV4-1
CASSSRLGRTADTQYF
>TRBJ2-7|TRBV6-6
CASSYLAGGKEQYF
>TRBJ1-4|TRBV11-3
CASSHIGTGNEKLFF
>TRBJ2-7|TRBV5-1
CASSSSGRDLSYEQYF
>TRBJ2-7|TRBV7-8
CASSLGTSTYEQYF
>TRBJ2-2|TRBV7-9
CASSQGSGQMTGELFF
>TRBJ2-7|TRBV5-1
CASSLGAGTGPLEQYF
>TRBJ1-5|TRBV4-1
CASSQDGAEYSNQPQHF